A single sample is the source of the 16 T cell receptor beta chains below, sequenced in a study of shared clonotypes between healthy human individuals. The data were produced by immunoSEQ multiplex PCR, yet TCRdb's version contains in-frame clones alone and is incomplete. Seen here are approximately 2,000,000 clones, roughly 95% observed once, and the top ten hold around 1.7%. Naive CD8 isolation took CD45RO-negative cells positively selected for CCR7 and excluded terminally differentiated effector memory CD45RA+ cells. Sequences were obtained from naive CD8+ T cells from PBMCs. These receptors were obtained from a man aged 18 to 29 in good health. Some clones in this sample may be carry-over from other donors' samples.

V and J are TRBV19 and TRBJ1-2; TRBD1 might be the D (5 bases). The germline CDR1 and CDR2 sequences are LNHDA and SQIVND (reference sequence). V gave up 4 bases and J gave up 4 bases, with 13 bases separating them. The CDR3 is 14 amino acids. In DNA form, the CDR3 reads TGTGCCAGTAGTAGCCGGGACCTGCGCTATGGCTACACCTTC. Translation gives CASSSRDLRYGYTF.

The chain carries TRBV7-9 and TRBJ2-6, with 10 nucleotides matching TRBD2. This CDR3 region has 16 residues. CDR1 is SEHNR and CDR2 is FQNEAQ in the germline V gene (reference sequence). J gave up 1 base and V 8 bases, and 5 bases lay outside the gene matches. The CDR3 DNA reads TGTGCCAGCGGCCTAGCGGGAGCTTCTGGGGCCAACGTCCTGACTTTC. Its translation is CASGLAGASGANVLTF.

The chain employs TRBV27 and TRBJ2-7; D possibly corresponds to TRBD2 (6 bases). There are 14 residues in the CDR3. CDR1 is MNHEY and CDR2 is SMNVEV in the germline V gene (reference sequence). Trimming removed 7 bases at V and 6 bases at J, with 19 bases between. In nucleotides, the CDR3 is TGTGCCAGCAAATCGGGACTCCCCTTTCTCGAGCAGTACTTC. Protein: CASKSGLPFLEQYF.

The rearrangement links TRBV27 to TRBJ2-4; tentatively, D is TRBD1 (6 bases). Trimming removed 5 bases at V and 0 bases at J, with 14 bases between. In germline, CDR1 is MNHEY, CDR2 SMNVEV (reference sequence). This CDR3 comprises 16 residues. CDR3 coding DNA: TGTGCCAGCAGTCCCCGGACAGTCCTAGCCAAAAACATTCAGTACTTC. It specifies CASSPRTVLAKNIQYF.

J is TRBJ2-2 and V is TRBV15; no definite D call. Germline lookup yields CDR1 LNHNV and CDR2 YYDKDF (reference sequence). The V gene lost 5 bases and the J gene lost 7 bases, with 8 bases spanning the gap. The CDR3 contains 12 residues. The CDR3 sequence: CATSSGGGELFF. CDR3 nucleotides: TGTGCCACCAGCTCCGGCGGCGGGGAGCTGTTTTTT.

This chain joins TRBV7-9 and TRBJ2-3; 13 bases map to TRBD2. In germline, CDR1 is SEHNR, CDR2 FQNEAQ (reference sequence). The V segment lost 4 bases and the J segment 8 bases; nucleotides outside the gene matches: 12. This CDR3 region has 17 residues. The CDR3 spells CASSSRTSGRFEATQYF. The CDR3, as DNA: TGTGCCAGCAGCTCCCGGACTAGCGGGAGATTTGAGGCTACGCAGTATTTT.

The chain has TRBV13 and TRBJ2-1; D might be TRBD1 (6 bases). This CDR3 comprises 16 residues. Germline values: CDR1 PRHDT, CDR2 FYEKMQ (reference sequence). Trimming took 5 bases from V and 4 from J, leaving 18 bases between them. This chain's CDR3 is CASSQDAGESYNEQFF. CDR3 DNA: TGTGCCAGCAGCCAAGACGCAGGGGAATCATACAATGAGCAGTTCTTC.

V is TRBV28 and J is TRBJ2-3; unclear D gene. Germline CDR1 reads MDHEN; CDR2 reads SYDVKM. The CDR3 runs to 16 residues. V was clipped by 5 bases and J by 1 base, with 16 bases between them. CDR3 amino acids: CASSPLKYSGTDTQYF. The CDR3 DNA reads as TGTGCCAGCAGTCCCTTAAAGTACTCGGGCACAGATACGCAGTATTTT.

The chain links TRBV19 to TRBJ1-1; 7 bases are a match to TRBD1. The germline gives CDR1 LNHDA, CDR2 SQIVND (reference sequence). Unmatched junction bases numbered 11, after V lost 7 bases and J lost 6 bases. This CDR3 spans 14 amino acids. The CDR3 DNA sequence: TGTGCCAGTAAATACAGGGGTGAGGGGCCTGAAGCTTTCTTT. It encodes CASKYRGEGPEAFF.

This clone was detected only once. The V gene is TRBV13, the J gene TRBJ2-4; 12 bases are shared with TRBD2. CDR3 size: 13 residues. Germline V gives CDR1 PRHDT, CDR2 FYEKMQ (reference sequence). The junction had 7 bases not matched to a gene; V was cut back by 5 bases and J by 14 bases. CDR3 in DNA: TGTGCCAGCAGCCCTAGGACTAGCGGGATAAAGTACTTC. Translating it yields CASSPRTSGIKYF.

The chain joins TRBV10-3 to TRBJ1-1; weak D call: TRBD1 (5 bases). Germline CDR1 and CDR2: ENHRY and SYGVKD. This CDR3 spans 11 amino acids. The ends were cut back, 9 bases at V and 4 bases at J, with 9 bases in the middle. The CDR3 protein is CAIGAGTEAFF. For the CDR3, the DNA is TGTGCCATAGGGGCGGGCACTGAAGCTTTCTTT.

The CDR3 sequence is CASSLVGIAGELFF. CDR3 coding DNA: TGTGCCAGCAGTTTAGTGGGTATTGCCGGGGAGCTGTTTTTT. The rearrangement links TRBV28 to TRBJ2-2; no clear D gene. The CDR3 runs 14 residues. V was cut by 2 bases and J by 6 bases, with 10 bases left in between. Looked up from germline, CDR1 is MDHEN and CDR2 is SYDVKM.

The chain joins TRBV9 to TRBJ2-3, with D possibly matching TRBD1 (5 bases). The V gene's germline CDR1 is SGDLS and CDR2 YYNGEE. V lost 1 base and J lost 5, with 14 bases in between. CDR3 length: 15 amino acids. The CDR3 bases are TGTGCCAGCAGCGTACAGGGAAAAGCAAGAGATACGCAGTATTTT. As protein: CASSVQGKARDTQYF.

Written as DNA, the CDR3 is TGTGCCACCATTTCCAGGGGAAGCACAGATACGCAGTATTTT. Translating it yields CATISRGSTDTQYF. This rearrangement joins TRBV25-1 to TRBJ2-3, with D possibly TRBD1 on 6 matching bases. With 10 bases removed from V and 0 bases from J, the gap between germline ends came to 14 bases. The CDR3 spans 14 residues. Germline CDR1 MGHDK, CDR2 SYGVNS.

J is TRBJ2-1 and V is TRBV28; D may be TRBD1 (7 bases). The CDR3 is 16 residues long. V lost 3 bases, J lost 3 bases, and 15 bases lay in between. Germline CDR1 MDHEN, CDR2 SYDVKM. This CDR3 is CASSFAGGGLYNEQFF. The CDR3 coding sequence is TGTGCCAGCAGTTTTGCTGGAGGGGGCCTCTACAATGAGCAGTTCTTC.

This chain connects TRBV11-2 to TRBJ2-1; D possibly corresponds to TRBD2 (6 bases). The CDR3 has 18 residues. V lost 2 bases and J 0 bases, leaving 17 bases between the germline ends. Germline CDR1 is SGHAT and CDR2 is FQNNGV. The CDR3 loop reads CASSLPAGAASSYNEQFF. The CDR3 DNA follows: TGTGCCAGCAGCTTACCAGCGGGTGCGGCGAGCTCCTACAATGAGCAGTTCTTC.